Each of the 24 T cell receptor beta chains below was sequenced from the same sample in a study of early T cells in non-severe SARS-CoV-2 infection. MiXCR, run by TCRdb on the 5' RACE reads, gives a single entry per CDR3 protein. This sample has 57,000 or so distinct CDR3 sequences, with about 12% found just once. The material was whole blood, obtained at baseline. These receptors were taken from an adult who was a healthcare worker with PCR-confirmed SARS-CoV-2 infection or an uninfected control (not recorded which). The donor label of this sample is uncertain.

CDR3 coding DNA: TGTGCCAGCAGTGAAGCCGGGGGGGTCGCAGATACGCAGTATTTT. Translated, it gives CASSEAGGVADTQYF. This chain uses TRBV2 with TRBJ2-3, with 8 bases aligning to TRBD2. The CDR3 contains 15 residues. CDR1 and CDR2 (germline): SNHLY, FYNNEI. V trimming: 0 bases; J trimming: 4 bases; junction bases outside the gene matches: 3.

V gene TRBV6-6 combines with J gene TRBJ2-6, with D possibly TRBD1 on 7 matching bases. Trimming removed 10 bases at V and 0 bases at J, with 22 bases between. This CDR3 region has 18 residues. Germline CDR1 MNHNY, CDR2 SVGAGI (reference sequence). The CDR3 spells CATTDPGQDYSGANVLTF. DNA for the CDR3: TGTGCCACCACCGACCCAGGACAGGACTACTCTGGGGCCAACGTCCTGACTTTC.

This clonotype was found a few times. The V and J genes are TRBV5-1 and TRBJ1-1, with 8 bases aligning to TRBD1. The CDR3 loop spans 15 amino acids. The germline V gene has CDR1 SGHRS and CDR2 YFSETQ. V shed 3 bases and J 0 bases; nucleotides not matched to a gene: 4. This chain's CDR3 is CASSYGQGLNTEAFF. The CDR3 DNA sequence: TGCGCCAGCAGCTACGGACAGGGATTGAACACTGAAGCTTTCTTT. The entire variable domain, with the rest obtained from reference TRBV5-1 and TRBJ1-1, is as follows: KAGVTQTPRYLIKTRGQQVTLSCSPISGHRSVSWYQQTPGQGLQFLFEYFSETQRNKGNFPGRFSGRQFSNSRSEMNVSTLELGDSALYLCASSYGQGLNTEAFFGQGTRLTVV.

This clonotype was found a few times. The chain couples TRBV2 to TRBJ1-6; weak D call: TRBD1 (5 bases). CDR3 size: 15 residues. The germline gives CDR1 SNHLY, CDR2 FYNNEI. The ends were cut back, 2 bases at V and 2 bases at J, with 7 bases in the middle. In nucleotides, the CDR3 is TGTGCCAGCAGTGAACTGACAGCCTATAATTCACCCCTCCACTTT. As protein: CASSELTAYNSPLHF.

This clonotype was found a few times. The gene calls are TRBV2 and TRBJ2-3, with 8 positions matching TRBD2. V lost 8 bases, J lost 6 bases, and 10 bases stayed unmatched. CDR3 length: 14 residues. The germline V gene encodes CDR1 SNHLY and CDR2 FYNNEI. The CDR3 loop is CASDTAGGLDTQYF. The CDR3 DNA reads as TGTGCCAGCGACACGGCGGGGGGCCTCGATACGCAGTATTTT.

This clonotype was counted only a few times. This chain uses TRBV19 with TRBJ2-7; TRBD1 is a possible D gene (6 bases). The CDR3 loop spans 14 amino acids. CDR1 is LNHDA and CDR2 is SQIVND in the germline V gene (reference sequence). Between the trimmed V and J ends, which lost 3 bases and 2 bases, there was a span of 11 bases. In nucleotides, the CDR3 is TGTGCCAGTAGTATCTCGACAGGACCCTACGAGCAGTACGTC. Its translation: CASSISTGPYEQYV.

This chain joins TRBV4-1 and TRBJ1-1; D is undetermined. Germline CDR1 MGHRA, CDR2 YSYEKL. V shed 1 base and J shed 4 bases, with 16 bases lying between them. The CDR3 is 16 residues long. CDR3 nucleotides: TGCGCCAGCAGCCAAGGGGGTTTTCGCGGAGGCACTGAAGCTTTCTTT. Translated, it gives CASSQGGFRGGTEAFF.

This chain connects TRBV2 to TRBJ2-7; D is unresolved. Between the trimmed V and J ends, which lost 0 bases and 5 bases, there was a span of 2 bases. The CDR3 is 11 amino acids. Per the germline V gene, CDR1 is SNHLY and CDR2 is FYNNEI. The CDR3 here is CASSEADEQYV. Here the CDR3 DNA reads TGTGCCAGCAGTGAAGCGGACGAGCAGTACGTC.

The V gene is TRBV27, the J gene TRBJ2-3; 12 nucleotides align to TRBD1. Germline V gives CDR1 MNHEY, CDR2 SMNVEV (reference sequence). The CDR3 totals 15 residues. The junction had 7 bases not matched to a gene; V was cut back by 6 bases and J by 6 bases. In nucleotides, the CDR3 is TGTGCCAGCAGACTTGGGACAGGGGGCGCCGATACGCAGTATTTT. It specifies CASRLGTGGADTQYF.

This clonotype was counted only a few times. The chain has TRBV3-1 and TRBJ1-1; a weak D match, TRBD1 (5 bases). The V end lost 6 bases, the J end lost 1 base, and 12 bases lay between the germline ends. There are 14 residues in the CDR3. Per the germline V gene, CDR1 is LGHDT and CDR2 is YNNKEL (reference sequence). The CDR3 region is CASRGGGRNTEAFF. The CDR3 coding sequence is TGTGCCAGCAGGGGGGGAGGGAGGAACACTGAAGCTTTCTTT. The entire variable domain, with the rest obtained from reference TRBV3-1 and TRBJ1-1, is as follows: DTAVSQTPKYLVTQMGNDKSIKCEQNLGHDTMYWYKQDSKKFLKIMFSYNNKELIINETVPNRFSPKSPDKAHLNLHINSLELGDSAVYFCASRGGGRNTEAFFGQGTRLTVV.

The chain combines TRBV6-6 with TRBJ1-1; D may be TRBD1 (5 bases). CDR1 is MNHNY, CDR2 SVGAGI, per germline (reference sequence). Deletions cut 0 bases from V and 0 bases from J, with 14 bases between. CDR3 length: 17 residues. Written as DNA, the CDR3 is TGTGCCAGCAGTTACTCTATCGTTGGACACTTGAACACTGAAGCTTTCTTT. It codes for CASSYSIVGHLNTEAFF.

This clonotype was seen a few times. J is TRBJ2-7 and V is TRBV18; 9 bases are a match to TRBD2. CDR1 KGHSH and CDR2 LQKENI come from the germline V gene. The trim removed 5 bases at V and 7 bases at J, leaving 12 bases unmatched. This CDR3 contains 15 residues. This CDR3 is CASSMDIAGAGEQYV. CDR3 DNA: TGTGCCAGCTCAATGGATATAGCGGGGGCGGGAGAGCAGTACGTC.

The chain combines TRBV10-2 with TRBJ2-7, with D unclear. Germline CDR1 is WSHSY and CDR2 is SAAADI. This CDR3 has 14 amino acids. V lost 1 base and J 4 bases, leaving 11 bases between the germline ends. CDR3 sequence reads: CASSEWDIYYEQYV. Here the CDR3 DNA reads TGCGCCAGCAGTGAGTGGGATATCTATTACGAGCAGTACGTC.

The J gene is TRBJ1-2, the V gene TRBV5-5; D is possibly TRBD1 (5 bases). CDR3 length equals 13 residues. Germline CDR1 reads SGHKS; CDR2 reads YYEKEE (reference sequence). V gave up 3 bases and J gave up 4 bases, with 10 bases separating them. The CDR3 bases are TGTGCCAGCAGCTATGGGACCTCCTATGGCTACACCTTC. Translating it yields CASSYGTSYGYTF.

The chain joins TRBV14 to TRBJ1-1, with no clear D. The CDR3 is 13 residues long. Germline-derived CDR1 and CDR2 are SGHDN and FVKESK. V lost 3 bases to trimming and J lost 4 bases, with 9 bases between them. CDR3 sequence reads: CASSHGVRTEAFF. CDR3 bases: TGTGCCAGCAGCCATGGGGTCCGCACTGAAGCTTTCTTT.

Details on this clonotype: With a much larger clone just one base away, this may be a read error. This chain uses TRBV12-3 or TRBV12-4 with TRBJ2-3; 11 bases map to TRBD1. J gave up 5 bases and V 8 bases, and 12 bases lay outside the gene matches. The CDR3 covers 16 residues. The CDR3 region has the DNA TGTGCCAGCGGGGACACCGGGACAGGGGGTAGAGATACGCAGTATTTT. The encoded protein is CASGDTGTGGRDTQYF.

The chain uses TRBV28 and TRBJ2-5, with 9 bases lining up with TRBD2. CDR3 length: 16 residues. V gave up 1 base and J gave up 1 base; unmatched junction bases: 4. The germline V gene has CDR1 MDHEN and CDR2 SYDVKM. The CDR3 DNA is TGTGCCAGCAGTTTATTCGTAGCGGGGGCCCAAGAGACCCAGTACTTC. Amino acid sequence: CASSLFVAGAQETQYF.

There are a few counts of this clonotype. This chain uses TRBV3-1 with TRBJ2-5; D not certain. The CDR3 has 14 amino acids. Germline CDR1 and CDR2: LGHDT and YNNKEL (reference sequence). V was trimmed by 5 bases and J by 5 bases, leaving 15 bases between them. Here the CDR3 DNA reads TGTGCCAGCAGCTTATCCGGCGGTATGGAGACCCAGTACTTC. Its translation: CASSLSGGMETQYF.

There are a few counts of this clonotype. At one boundary the junction diverges from the germline segment, which might be a read error. J is TRBJ2-3 and V is TRBV29-1; D not resolved. Germline V gene data show CDR1 as SQVTM and CDR2 as ANQGSEA. CDR3 length equals 13 residues. CDR3 loop: CSVEGQHTDTQYF. DNA of the CDR3: TGCAGCGTAGAAGGCCAGCACACAGATACGCAGTATTTT.

This clonotype has just a few counts. CDR3 coding DNA: TGTGCCAGTAGCACCACAGGGCCCTCTGGGGCCAACGTCCTGACTTTC. It translates to CASSTTGPSGANVLTF. The chain is built from TRBV19 and TRBJ2-6; tentatively, D is TRBD1 (6 bases). This CDR3 comprises 16 residues. Between the trimmed V and J ends, which lost 6 bases and 0 bases, there was a span of 12 bases. CDR1 and CDR2 (germline): LNHDA, SQIVND (reference sequence).

This clonotype was recorded a few times. This sequence joins TRBV5-6 and TRBJ2-3, with D possibly matching TRBD1 (5 bases). Germline CDR1 and CDR2: SGHDT and YYEEEE. The CDR3 contains 16 residues. The V gene lost 4 bases and the J gene lost 0 bases, with 15 bases spanning the gap. The DNA for the CDR3 is TGTGCCAGCAGCGGTTTTCGACAGCTGAGCACAGATACGCAGTATTTT. Translation gives CASSGFRQLSTDTQYF.

This clonotype was seen repeatedly, ten times or more. V gene TRBV4-1 combines with J gene TRBJ2-7; D tentatively fits TRBD1 or TRBD2 (5 bases each). V lost 2 bases to trimming and J lost 6 bases, with 14 bases between them. This CDR3 comprises 14 residues. Per the germline V gene, CDR1 is MGHRA and CDR2 is YSYEKL. In DNA, the CDR3 is TGCGCCAGCAGCCAACCCGAGGCCGGGGCCGAGCAGTACGTC. Residues: CASSQPEAGAEQYV.

This clonotype turned up a few times. J is TRBJ1-1 and V is TRBV10-3; possible D gene TRBD1, 5 bases. The CDR3 loop spans 15 amino acids. CDR1 is ENHRY and CDR2 is SYGVKD in the germline V gene. With 3 bases removed from V and 8 bases from J, the gap between germline ends came to 19 bases. The CDR3 loop reads CAISDSGKDKTEAFF. The CDR3 DNA reads as TGTGCCATCAGTGATTCGGGAAAGGACAAGACGGAAGCTTTCTTT.

V gene TRBV15 combines with J gene TRBJ1-5; a weak D match, TRBD1 (5 bases). From germline, CDR1 is LNHNV and CDR2 YYDKDF (reference sequence). V lost 0 bases and J 8 bases, leaving 14 bases between the germline ends. This CDR3 is 15 amino acids long. CDR3 sequence (DNA): TGTGCCACCAGCAGAGATCGGAGGGGAGGAGAGCCCCAGCATTTT. Protein: CATSRDRRGGEPQHF.